The clone carrying this TCR beta chain was picked up a small number of times. The antigen is not known. The record originates from a study of metastatic and nonmetastatic thyroid tumors. Study-wide background: Repertoires of blood and of tissue (tumor or nodule) from malignant and benign thyroid patients were compared. Study-wide findings and caveats: Relative to benign nodules, malignant thyroid tumors were reportedly characterized by significantly elevated TCR beta diversity in blood and tumor.

Ahead of thyroid surgery, no patient had received treatment of any kind. In the original workflow: In papillary thyroid cancer, a distant-metastasis classifier was built using CDR3 differences across clinicopathological groups. TCRdb re-called the PCR reads via MiXCR. The authors' filters were not applied to this entry. The repertoire holds some 33,000 clones, with about a fifth as singletons. There are 15 residues in the CDR3. Germline loops: CDR1 MRHNA, CDR2 SNTAGT. The trim removed 6 bases at V and 2 bases at J, leaving 3 bases unmatched. The receptor was isolated from a male donor with papillary thyroid cancer or a benign thyroid nodule (not recorded which). Some clones in this sample may be carry-over from other donors' samples. The J gene is TRBJ2-3, the V gene TRBV6-4; TRBD2 matches 12 bases. Input material: tumor tissue. The DNA of the CDR3 is TGTGCCAGCAGCCGGACTAGCGGGGCCACAGATACGCAGTATTTT. Amino acid sequence: CASSRTSGATDTQYF.